This TCR beta chain was recovered during a study of blood T cell repertoires in COVID-19. About the study: There were acute and convalescent COVID-19 samples, and they came from the United States, Italy and Spain. From T cells, B-cell-depleted T cells, or PBMCs came the material, which was cDNA or gDNA.

Original processing methods: For nucleated cells, counts were estimated from reference gene primer amplification. Measured with immunoSEQ multiplex PCR; TCRdb has only the in-frame clones, and not every one. V, J and clone size derive from that table, while D and trimming were established from the DNA sequence. The sample includes under 100,000 clones, 70% to 90% of them seen just once. The source of this sequence is a woman in her seventies with active or convalescent COVID-19. Sequencing was carried out using peripheral blood.

The CDR3 DNA sequence: TGTGCCAGCAGTTCTTCAGGGGCAACATCCACTGAAGCTTTCTTT. Amino acid sequence: CASSSSGATSTEAFF. The chain couples TRBV2 to TRBJ1-1; possibly TRBD1 for D (6 bases). Germline lookup yields CDR1 SNHLY and CDR2 FYNNEI. The CDR3 sequence is 15 residues long. Trimming took off 5 bases at V and 4 bases at J, with 17 bases between the two ends. Using reference TRBV2 and TRBJ1-1 for the parts outside the CDR3, the full variable domain is EPEVTQTPSHQVTQMGQEVILRCVPISNHLYFYWYRQILGQKVEFLVSFYNNEISEKSEIFDDQFSVERPDGSNFTLKIRSTKLEDSAMYFCASSSSGATSTEAFFGQGTRLTVV.